This TCR beta chain came from a study of vaccination effects on CD4 cells after COVID-19. Study overall: Following the second dose by a median of 72 days, the post-vaccine samples were obtained. Study-wide points: The vaccine-induced clones of healthy vaccinees included only 1 of 255 that cross-reacted with common cold coronaviruses.

Worth noting for this clone: Its specificity is not known.

Measured with immunoSEQ multiplex PCR; TCRdb has only the in-frame clones, and not every one. The repertoire has about 46,000 clones, nearly 75% of them found once; the top ten carry around 15%. J gave up 10 bases and V 0 bases, and 6 bases lay outside the gene matches. The CDR3 is made up of 14 amino acids. Germline loops: CDR1 ENHRY, CDR2 SYGVKD. Viral peptide pools were used in the ViraFEST assay to expand antigen-specific CD4+ T cells, and sequencing came afterward. The culture ran for around nine days, and then CD4+ T cells were isolated. BNT162b2 vaccine or mRNA-1273 vaccine was given to participants in two doses.

Sequencing was performed on CD4+ T cells from PBMCs cultured with HCoV-OC43 spike peptides, taken after COVID-19 vaccination. Subset defined: HCoV-OC43 spike overlapping peptide pool stimulation. V and J are TRBV10-3 and TRBJ1-2; TRBD1 aligns across 9 bases. The clonotype comes from a human donor who received a COVID-19 vaccine. The CDR3 sequence is CAISESYGQGNYTF. The CDR3 DNA follows: TGTGCCATCAGTGAGTCATATGGACAGGGGAACTACACCTTC.